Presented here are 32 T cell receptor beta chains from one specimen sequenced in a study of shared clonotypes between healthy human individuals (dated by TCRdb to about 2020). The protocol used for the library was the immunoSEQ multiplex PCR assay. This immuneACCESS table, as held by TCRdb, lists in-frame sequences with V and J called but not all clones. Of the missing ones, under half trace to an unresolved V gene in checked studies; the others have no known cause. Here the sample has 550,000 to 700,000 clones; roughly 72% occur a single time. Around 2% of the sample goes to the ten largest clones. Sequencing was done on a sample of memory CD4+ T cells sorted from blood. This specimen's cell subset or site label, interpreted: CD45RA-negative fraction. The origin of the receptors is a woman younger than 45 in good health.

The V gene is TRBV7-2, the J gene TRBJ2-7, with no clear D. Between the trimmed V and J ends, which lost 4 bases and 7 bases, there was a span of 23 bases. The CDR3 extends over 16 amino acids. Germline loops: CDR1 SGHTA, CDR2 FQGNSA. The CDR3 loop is CASSSQGRTSLGEQYF. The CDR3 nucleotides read TGTGCCAGCAGCTCACAAGGAAGGACCTCCCTGGGAGAGCAGTACTTC.

The CDR3 DNA reads TGTGCCAGCAGTTACCAGGGCAGGACAGATACGCAGTATTTT. Translation gives CASSYQGRTDTQYF. This chain connects TRBV6-5 to TRBJ2-3; the D gene is possibly TRBD1 (5 bases). CDR1 and CDR2 (germline): MNHEY, SVGAGI. V was clipped by 2 bases and J by 3 bases, with 9 bases between them. This CDR3 region has 14 residues.

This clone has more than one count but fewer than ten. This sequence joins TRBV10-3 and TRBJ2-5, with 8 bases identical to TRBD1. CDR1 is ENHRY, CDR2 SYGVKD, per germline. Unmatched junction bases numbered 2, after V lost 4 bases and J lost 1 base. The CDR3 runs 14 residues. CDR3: CAISGGQGQETQYF. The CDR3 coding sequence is TGTGCCATCAGTGGCGGACAGGGCCAAGAGACCCAGTACTTC.

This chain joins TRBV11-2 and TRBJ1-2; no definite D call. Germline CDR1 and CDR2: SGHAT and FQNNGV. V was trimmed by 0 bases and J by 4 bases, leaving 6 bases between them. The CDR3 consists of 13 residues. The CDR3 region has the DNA TGTGCCAGCAGCTTAGATCCTATCTATGGCTACACCTTC. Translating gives CASSLDPIYGYTF.

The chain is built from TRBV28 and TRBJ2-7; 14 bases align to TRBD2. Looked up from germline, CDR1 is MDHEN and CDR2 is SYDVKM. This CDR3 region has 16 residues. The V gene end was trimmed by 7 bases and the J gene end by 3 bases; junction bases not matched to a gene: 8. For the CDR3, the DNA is TGTGCCAGCACCGGTATCGGGACTAGCGGGAGCTACGAGCAGTACTTC. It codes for CASTGIGTSGSYEQYF. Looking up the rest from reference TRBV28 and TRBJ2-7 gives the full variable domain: DVKVTQSSRYLVKRTGEKVFLECVQDMDHENMFWYRQDPGLGLRLIYFSYDVKMKEKGDIPEGYSVSREKKERFSLILESASTNQTSMYLCASTGIGTSGSYEQYFGPGTRLTVT.

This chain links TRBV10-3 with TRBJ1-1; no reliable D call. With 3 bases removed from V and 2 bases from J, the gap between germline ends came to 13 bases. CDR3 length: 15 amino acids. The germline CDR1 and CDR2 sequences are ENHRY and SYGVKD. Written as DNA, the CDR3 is TGTGCCATCAGTGAAGTTGTCGGGATCAACACTGAAGCTTTCTTT. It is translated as CAISEVVGINTEAFF.

CDR3 nucleotide sequence: TGCGCCAGCAGCCAAGACCCGAGCGGGAGCCGGACCGGGGAGCTGTTTTTT. Translating gives CASSQDPSGSRTGELFF. The V call is TRBV4-1, the J call TRBJ2-2; 8 nucleotides align to TRBD2. The germline gives CDR1 MGHRA, CDR2 YSYEKL. J lost 5 bases, V lost 0 bases, and 8 bases had no gene match. The CDR3 runs to 17 residues.

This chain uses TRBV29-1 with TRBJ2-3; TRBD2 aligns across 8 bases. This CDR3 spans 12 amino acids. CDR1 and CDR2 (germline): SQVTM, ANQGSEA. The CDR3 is CQAGVAGDTQYF. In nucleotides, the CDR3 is TGCCAAGCGGGGGTAGCGGGAGATACGCAGTATTTT.

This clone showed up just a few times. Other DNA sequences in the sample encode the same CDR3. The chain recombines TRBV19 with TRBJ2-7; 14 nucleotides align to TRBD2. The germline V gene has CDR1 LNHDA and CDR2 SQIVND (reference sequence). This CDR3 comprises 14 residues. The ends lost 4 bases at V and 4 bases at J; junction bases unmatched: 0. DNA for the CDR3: TGTGCCAGTAGTAGGACTAGCGGGAGGTACGAGCAGTACTTC. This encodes CASSRTSGRYEQYF.

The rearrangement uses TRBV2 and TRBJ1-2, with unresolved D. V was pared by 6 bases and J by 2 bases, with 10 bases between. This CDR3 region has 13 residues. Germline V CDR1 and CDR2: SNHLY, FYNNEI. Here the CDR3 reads CASRPTANYGYTF. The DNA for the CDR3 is TGTGCCAGCAGGCCAACAGCAAACTATGGCTACACCTTC.

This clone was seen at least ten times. In DNA, the CDR3 is TGTGCCAGCTCAAAGGGTCCACCGGTCGCACAGGGGGTGAACTATGGCTACACCTTC. Residues: CASSKGPPVAQGVNYGYTF. The rearrangement uses TRBV18 and TRBJ1-2; 8 bases agree with TRBD1. The V segment lost 5 bases and the J segment 2 bases; nucleotides outside the gene matches: 19. This CDR3 region has 19 residues. Germline V gene sequence: CDR1 KGHSH, CDR2 LQKENI.

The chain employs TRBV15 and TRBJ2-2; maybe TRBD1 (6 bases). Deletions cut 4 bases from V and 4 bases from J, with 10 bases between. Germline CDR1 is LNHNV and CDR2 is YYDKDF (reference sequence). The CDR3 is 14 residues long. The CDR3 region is CATSTDSGTGELFF. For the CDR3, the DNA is TGTGCCACCAGCACGGACAGCGGCACCGGGGAGCTGTTTTTT.

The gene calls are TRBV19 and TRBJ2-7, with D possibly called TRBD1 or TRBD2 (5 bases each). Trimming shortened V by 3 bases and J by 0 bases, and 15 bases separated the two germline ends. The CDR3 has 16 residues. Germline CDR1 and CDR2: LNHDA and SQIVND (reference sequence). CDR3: CASSMRGVKSSYEQYF. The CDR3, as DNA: TGTGCCAGTAGTATGAGAGGGGTAAAGAGCTCCTACGAGCAGTACTTC.

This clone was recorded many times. DNA for the CDR3: TGTGCCACCAGCAGTAACTATGGCTACACCTTC. Translating it yields CATSSNYGYTF. This chain links TRBV15 with TRBJ1-2; D is uncertain. Trimming cost V 3 bases and J 1 base, with 0 bases left between them. The CDR3 is made up of 11 amino acids. Germline values: CDR1 LNHNV, CDR2 YYDKDF (reference sequence).

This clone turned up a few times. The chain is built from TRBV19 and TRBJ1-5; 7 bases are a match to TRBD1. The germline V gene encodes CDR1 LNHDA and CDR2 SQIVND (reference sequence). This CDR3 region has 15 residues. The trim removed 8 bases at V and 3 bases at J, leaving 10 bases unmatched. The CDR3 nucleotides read TGTGCCAGTTGGGAGGGGGCCTCCTTCAATCAGCCCCAGCATTTT. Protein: CASWEGASFNQPQHF.

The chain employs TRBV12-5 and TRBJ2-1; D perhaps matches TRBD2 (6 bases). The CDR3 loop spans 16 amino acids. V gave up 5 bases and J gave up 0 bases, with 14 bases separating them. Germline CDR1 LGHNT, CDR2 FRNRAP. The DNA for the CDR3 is TGTGCTAGTGGTCCCCCCGGGACTCGCTCCTACAATGAGCAGTTCTTC. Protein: CASGPPGTRSYNEQFF.

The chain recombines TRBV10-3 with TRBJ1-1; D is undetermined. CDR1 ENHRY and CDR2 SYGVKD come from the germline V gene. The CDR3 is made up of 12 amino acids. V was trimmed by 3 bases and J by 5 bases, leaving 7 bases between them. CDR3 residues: CAISDVGTEAFF. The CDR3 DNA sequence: TGTGCCATCAGTGACGTGGGTACTGAAGCTTTCTTT.

The CDR3 DNA reads as TGCGCCAGCAGCTTGGGCTCTGCGCGCCGCCAAGAGACCCAGTACTTC. Translated: CASSLGSARRQETQYF. The gene calls are TRBV5-1 and TRBJ2-5, with D uncertain. The CDR3 runs to 16 residues. V dropped 0 bases and J dropped 1 base, with 13 bases sitting between them. CDR1 and CDR2 from the germline V gene are SGHRS and YFSETQ.

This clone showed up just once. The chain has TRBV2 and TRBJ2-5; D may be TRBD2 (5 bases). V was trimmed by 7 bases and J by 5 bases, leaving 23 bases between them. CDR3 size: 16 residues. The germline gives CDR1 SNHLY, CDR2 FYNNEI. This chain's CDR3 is CASTTTTISQWETQYF. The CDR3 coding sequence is TGTGCCAGCACTACGACGACTATCTCACAGTGGGAGACCCAGTACTTC.

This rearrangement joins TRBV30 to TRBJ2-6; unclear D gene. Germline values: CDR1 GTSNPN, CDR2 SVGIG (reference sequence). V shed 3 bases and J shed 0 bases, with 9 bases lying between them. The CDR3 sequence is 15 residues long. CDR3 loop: CAWSFAGSGANVLTF. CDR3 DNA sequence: TGTGCCTGGAGCTTCGCCGGCTCTGGGGCCAACGTCCTGACTTTC.

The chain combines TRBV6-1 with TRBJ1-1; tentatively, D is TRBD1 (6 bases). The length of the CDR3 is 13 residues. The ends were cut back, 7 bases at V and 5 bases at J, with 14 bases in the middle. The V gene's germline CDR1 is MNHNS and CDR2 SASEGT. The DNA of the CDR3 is TGTGCCAGCACCAGTAGGGGGGCGACTGAAGCTTTCTTT. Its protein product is CASTSRGATEAFF.

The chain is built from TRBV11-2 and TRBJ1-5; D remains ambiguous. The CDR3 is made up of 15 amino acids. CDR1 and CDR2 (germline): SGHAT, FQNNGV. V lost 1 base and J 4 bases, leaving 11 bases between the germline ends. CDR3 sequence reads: CASSLAAGPNQPQHF. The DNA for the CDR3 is TGTGCCAGCAGCTTAGCTGCGGGTCCTAATCAGCCCCAGCATTTT.

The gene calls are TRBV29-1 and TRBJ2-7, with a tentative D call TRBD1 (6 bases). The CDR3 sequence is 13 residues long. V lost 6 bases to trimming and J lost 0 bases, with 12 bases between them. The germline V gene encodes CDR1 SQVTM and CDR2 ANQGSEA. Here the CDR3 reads CSVGASGSYEQYF. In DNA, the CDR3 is TGCAGCGTGGGGGCCAGCGGCTCCTACGAGCAGTACTTC.

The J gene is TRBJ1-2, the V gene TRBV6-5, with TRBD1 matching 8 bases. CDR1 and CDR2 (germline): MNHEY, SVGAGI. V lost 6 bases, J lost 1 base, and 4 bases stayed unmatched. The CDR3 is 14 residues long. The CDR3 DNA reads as TGTGCCAGCAGGCGAGGACAGGGTAACTATGGCTACACCTTC. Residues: CASRRGQGNYGYTF.

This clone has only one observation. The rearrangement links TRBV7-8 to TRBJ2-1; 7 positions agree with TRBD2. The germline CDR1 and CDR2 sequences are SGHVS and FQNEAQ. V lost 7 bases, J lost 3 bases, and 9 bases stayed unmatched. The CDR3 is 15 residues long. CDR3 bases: TGTGCCAGCACCGGGACTATTTACGACTACAATGAGCAGTTCTTC. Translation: CASTGTIYDYNEQFF.

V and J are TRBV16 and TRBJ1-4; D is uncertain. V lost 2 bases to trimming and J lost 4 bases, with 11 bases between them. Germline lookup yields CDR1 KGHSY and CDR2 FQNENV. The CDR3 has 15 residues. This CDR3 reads CASSQTNRFNEKLFF. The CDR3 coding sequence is TGTGCCAGCAGCCAAACGAACAGATTTAATGAAAAACTGTTTTTT. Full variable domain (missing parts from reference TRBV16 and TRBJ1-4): GEEVAQTPKHLVRGEGQKAKLYCAPIKGHSYVFWYQQVLKNEFKFLISFQNENVFDETGMPKERFSAKCLPNSPCSLEIQATKLEDSAVYFCASSQTNRFNEKLFFGSGTQLSVL.

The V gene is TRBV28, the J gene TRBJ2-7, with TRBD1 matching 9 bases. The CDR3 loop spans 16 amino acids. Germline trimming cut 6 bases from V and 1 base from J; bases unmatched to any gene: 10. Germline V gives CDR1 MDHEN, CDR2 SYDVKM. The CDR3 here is CASSPHSGTGSYEQYF. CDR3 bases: TGTGCCAGCAGCCCACATTCCGGGACAGGGTCCTACGAGCAGTACTTC.

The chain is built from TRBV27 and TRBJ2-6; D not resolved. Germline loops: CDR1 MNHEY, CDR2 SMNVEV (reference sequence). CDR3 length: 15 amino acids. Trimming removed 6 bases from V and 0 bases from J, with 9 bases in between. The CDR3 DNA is TGTGCCAGCAGATCACCCAGCTCTGGGGCCAACGTCCTGACTTTC. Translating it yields CASRSPSSGANVLTF.

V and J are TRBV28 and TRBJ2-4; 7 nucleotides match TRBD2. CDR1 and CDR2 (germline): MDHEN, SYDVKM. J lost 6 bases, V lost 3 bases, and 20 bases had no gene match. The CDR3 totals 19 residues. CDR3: CASSFHLASTGGRGNIQYF. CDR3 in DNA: TGTGCCAGCAGTTTCCACCTGGCGTCCACGGGGGGTAGGGGAAACATTCAGTACTTC.

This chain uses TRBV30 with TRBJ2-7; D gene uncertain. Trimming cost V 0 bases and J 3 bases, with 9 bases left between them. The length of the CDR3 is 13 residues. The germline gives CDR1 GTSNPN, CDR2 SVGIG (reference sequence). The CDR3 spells CAWSVPGGYEQYF. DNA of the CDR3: TGTGCCTGGAGTGTACCAGGTGGCTACGAGCAGTACTTC.

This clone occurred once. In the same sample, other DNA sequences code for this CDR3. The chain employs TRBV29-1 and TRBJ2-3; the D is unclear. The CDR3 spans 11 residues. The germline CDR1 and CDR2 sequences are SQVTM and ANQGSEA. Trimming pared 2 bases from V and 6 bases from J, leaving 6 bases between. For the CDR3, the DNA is TGCAGCGTTGAATTCGGCGATACGCAGTATTTT. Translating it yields CSVEFGDTQYF.

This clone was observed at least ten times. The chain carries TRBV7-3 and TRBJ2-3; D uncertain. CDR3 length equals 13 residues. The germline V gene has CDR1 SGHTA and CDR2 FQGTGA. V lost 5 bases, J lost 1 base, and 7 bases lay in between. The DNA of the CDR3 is TGTGCCAGCAGCAAACCCGGCACAGATACGCAGTATTTT. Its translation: CASSKPGTDTQYF.